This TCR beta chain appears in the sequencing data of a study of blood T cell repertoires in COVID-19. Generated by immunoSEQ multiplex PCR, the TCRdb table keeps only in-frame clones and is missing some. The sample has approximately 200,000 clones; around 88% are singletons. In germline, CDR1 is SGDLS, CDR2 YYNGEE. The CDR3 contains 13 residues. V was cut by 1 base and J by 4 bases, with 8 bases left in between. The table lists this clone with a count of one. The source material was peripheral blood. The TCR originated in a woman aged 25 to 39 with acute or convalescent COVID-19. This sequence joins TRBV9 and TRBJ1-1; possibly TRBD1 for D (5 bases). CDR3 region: CASSVLGATEAFF. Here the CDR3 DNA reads TGTGCCAGCAGCGTATTAGGGGCCACTGAAGCTTTCTTT. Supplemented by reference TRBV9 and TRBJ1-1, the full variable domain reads DSGVTQTPKHLITATGQRVTLRCSPRSGDLSVYWYQQSLDQGLQFLIQYYNGEERAKGNILERFSAQQFPDLHSELNLSSLELGDSALYFCASSVLGATEAFFGQGTRLTVV.